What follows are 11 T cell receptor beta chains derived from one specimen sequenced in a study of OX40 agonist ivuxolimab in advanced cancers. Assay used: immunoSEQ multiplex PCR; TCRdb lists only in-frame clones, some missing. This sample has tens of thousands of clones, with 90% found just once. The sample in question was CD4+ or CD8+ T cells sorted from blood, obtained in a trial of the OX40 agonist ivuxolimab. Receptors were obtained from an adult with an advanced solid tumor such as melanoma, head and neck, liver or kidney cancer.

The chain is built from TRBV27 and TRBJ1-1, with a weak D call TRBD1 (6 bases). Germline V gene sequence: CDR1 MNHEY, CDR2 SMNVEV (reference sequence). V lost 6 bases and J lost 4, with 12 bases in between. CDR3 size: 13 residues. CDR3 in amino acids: CASRPGESTEAFF. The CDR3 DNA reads TGTGCCAGCAGACCAGGGGAGAGCACTGAAGCTTTCTTT.

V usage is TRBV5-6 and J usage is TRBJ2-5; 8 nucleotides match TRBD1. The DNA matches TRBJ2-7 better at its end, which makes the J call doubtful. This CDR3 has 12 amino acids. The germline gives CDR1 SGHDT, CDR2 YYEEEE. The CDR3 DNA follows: TGTGCCAGCAGCCCTACAGGGGGCGAGCAGTACTTC. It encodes CASSPTGGEQYF.

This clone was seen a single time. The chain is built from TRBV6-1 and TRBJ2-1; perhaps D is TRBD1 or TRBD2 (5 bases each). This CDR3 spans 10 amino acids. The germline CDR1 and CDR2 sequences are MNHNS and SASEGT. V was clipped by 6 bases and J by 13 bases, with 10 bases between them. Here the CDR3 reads CASSLGRQFF. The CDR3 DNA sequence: TGTGCCAGCAGCCTGGGACGTCAGTTCTTC.

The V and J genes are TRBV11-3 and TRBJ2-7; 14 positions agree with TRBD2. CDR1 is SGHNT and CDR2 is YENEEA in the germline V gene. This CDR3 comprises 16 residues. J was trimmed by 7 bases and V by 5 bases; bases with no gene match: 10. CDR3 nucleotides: TGTGCCAGCAGCCCACCCGAGGGACTAGCGGGAGTAGAGCAGTACTTC. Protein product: CASSPPEGLAGVEQYF.

CDR3 nucleotides: TGTGCCAGCAGTTTGACTAGCGGGAGTGATGAGCAGTTCTTC. Translation gives CASSLTSGSDEQFF. The genes are TRBV27 and TRBJ2-1, with 12 bases identical to TRBD2. This CDR3 is 14 amino acids long. Germline V gene data show CDR1 as MNHEY and CDR2 as SMNVEV (reference sequence). The V and J ends lost 3 bases and 8 bases, in that order; junction bases with no gene match: 2.

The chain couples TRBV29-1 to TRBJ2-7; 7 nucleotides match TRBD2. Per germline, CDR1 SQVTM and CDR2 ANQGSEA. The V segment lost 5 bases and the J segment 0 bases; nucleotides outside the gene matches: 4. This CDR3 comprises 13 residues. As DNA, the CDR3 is TGCAGCGTTCAGGGCGGGAGCTCCTACGAGCAGTACTTC. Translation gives CSVQGGSSYEQYF.

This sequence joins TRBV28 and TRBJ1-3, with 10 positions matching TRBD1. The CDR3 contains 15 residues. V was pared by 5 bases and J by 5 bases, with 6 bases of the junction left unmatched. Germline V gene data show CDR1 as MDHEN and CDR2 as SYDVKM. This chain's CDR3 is CASSTRDRGRNTIYF. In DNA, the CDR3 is TGTGCCAGCAGTACCCGAGACAGGGGGCGAAACACCATATATTTT.

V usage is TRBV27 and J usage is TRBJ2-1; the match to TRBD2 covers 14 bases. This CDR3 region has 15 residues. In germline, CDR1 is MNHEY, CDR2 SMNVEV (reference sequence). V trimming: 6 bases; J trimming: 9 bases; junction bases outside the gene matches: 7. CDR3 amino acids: CASSSGTSGSVEQFF. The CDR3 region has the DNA TGTGCCAGCAGCTCCGGGACTAGCGGGAGTGTTGAGCAGTTCTTC.

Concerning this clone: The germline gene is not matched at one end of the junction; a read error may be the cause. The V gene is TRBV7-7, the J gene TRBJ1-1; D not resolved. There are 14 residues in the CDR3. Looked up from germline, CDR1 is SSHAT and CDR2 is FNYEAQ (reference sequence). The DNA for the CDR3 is TGTGCTAGCAGTTCGCGAAGGGTTCTCACTGAAGCTTTCTTT. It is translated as CASSSRRVLTEAFF.

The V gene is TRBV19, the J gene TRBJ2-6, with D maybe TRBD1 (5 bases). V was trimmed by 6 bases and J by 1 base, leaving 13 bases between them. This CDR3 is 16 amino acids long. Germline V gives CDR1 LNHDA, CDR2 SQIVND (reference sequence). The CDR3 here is CASSDPRVSGANVLTF. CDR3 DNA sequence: TGTGCCAGTAGCGACCCCAGGGTTTCTGGGGCCAACGTCCTGACTTTC. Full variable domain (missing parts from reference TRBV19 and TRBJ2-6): DGGITQSPKYLFRKEGQNVTLSCEQNLNHDAMYWYRQDPGQGLRLIYYSQIVNDFQKGDIAEGYSVSREKKESFPLTVTSAQKNPTAFYLCASSDPRVSGANVLTFGAGSRLTVL.

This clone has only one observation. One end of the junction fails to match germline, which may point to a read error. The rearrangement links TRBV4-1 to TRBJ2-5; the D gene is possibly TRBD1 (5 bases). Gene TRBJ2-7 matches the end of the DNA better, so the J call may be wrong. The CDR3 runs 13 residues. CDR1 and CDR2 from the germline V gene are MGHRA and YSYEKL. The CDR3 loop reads CVSSSDDSYEQYF. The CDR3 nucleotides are TGCGTCAGCAGCTCAGACGACAGCTACGAGCAGTACTTC.